This T cell receptor (beta chain) was captured in a study of T cells in Graves' hyperthyroidism and ophthalmopathy. Disease duration was under 3 months in the ophthalmopathy patients, who also had a Clinical Activity Score of at least 3 and a NOSPECS grade of at least 4. The authors took PBMCs from 10 ml fresh peripheral blood. The CDR3 runs 14 residues. CDR1 and CDR2 from the germline V gene are DFQATT and SNEGSKA (reference sequence). Trimming took off 5 bases at V and 8 bases at J, with 21 bases between the two ends. Study-level findings and limits: Most expanded thyroid clonotypes above 0.001 recurred in blood.

The sample holds many counts of this clonotype. Its cognate antigen is unknown. Authors of the study amplified TCR beta CDR3 regions from RNA transcripts. Initially, a first-round RT-PCR of the TCR CDR3 employed the HTBI primer set. TCRdb reprocessed the multiplex PCR reads with MiXCR, giving one entry per CDR3 protein. The sample has 600,000 or so distinct CDR3 sequences; 14% are singletons. The sequenced sample consisted of blood. The chain employs TRBV20-1 and TRBJ1-2, with a tentative D call TRBD1 (6 bases). The receptor's source is a woman between 18 and 30 years old with Graves' ophthalmopathy. CDR3: CSAPLDRILRGYTF. In DNA form, the CDR3 reads TGCAGTGCTCCCCTTGACAGGATACTAAGGGGCTACACCTTC.